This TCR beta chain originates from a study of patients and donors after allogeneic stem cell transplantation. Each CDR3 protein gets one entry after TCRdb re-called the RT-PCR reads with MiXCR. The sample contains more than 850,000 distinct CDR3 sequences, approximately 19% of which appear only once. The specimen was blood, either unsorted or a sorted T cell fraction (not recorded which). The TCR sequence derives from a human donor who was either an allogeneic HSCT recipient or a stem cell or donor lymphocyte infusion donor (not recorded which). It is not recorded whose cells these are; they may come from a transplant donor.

The DNA for the CDR3 is TGCAGTGCCAAAGCGGGAGGCAAATACAATGAGCAGTTCTTC. It is translated as CSAKAGGKYNEQFF. V usage is TRBV20-1 and J usage is TRBJ2-1, with TRBD2 matching over 9 bases. CDR3 length equals 14 residues. After removal of 6 bases from V and 4 bases from J, the junction contained 7 bases not matched to a gene. The V gene's germline CDR1 is DFQATT and CDR2 SNEGSKA (reference sequence).